This T cell receptor beta chain was obtained from a study of Ad26.COV2.S vaccination and SARS-CoV-2 variants. As to treatment: around 19 received Ad26.COV2.S at low or high dose, single or two shots; 5 received placebo; per-sample allocation not given. At day 63 after the first vaccine or placebo injection, samples were drawn. The data were produced by immunoSEQ multiplex PCR, yet TCRdb's version contains in-frame clones alone and is incomplete. The table includes around 400,000 clones, about nine tenths detected once. The CDR3 runs to 14 residues. The germline gives CDR1 KGHSH, CDR2 LQKENI. Trimming took 1 base from V and 0 from J, leaving 6 bases between them. This clone occurred once.

The source of this sequence is a person aged 18-65 years who received the Ad26.COV2.S COVID-19 vaccine or a placebo. The specimen comprised peripheral blood, sampled in a trial of Ad26.COV2.S vaccine versus placebo. The rearrangement joins TRBV18 to TRBJ2-5, with a possible D match to TRBD1 (5 bases). Here the CDR3 reads CASSPLTDQETQYF. In DNA, the CDR3 is TGTGCCAGCTCACCACTGACAGACCAAGAGACCCAGTACTTC.